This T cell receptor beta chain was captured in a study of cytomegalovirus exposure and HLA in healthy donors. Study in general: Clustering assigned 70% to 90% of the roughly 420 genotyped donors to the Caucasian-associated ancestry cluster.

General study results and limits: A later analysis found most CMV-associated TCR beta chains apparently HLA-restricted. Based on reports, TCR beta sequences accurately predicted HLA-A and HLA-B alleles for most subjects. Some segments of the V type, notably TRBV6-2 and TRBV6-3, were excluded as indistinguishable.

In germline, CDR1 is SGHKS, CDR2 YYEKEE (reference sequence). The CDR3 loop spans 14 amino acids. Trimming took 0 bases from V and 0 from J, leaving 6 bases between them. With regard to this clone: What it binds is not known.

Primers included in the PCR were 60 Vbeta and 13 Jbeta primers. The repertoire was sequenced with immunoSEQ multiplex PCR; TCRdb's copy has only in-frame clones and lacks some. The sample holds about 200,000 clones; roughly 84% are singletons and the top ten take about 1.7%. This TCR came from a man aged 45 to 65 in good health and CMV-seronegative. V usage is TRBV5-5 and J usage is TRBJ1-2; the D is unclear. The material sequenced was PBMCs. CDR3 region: CASSLGETNYGYTF. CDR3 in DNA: TGTGCCAGCAGCTTGGGCGAAACTAACTATGGCTACACCTTC. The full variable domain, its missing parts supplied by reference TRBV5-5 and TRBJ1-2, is DAGVTQSPTHLIKTRGQQVTLRCSPISGHKSVSWYQQVLGQGPQFIFQYYEKEERGRGNFPDRFSARQFPNYSSELNVNALLLGDSALYLCASSLGETNYGYTFGSGTRLTVV.